This T cell receptor beta chain came from a study of OX40 agonist ivuxolimab in advanced cancers. Sequencing was performed with immunoSEQ multiplex PCR; in TCRdb, only in-frame clones are kept and a portion is missing. The sample has some 20,000 clones; approximately 80% are singletons. V shed 3 bases and J shed 5 bases, with 16 bases lying between them. The CDR3 extends over 15 amino acids. Germline lookup yields CDR1 LNHDA and CDR2 SQIVND (reference sequence). The specimen was CD4+ or CD8+ T cells sorted from blood, collected in a trial of the OX40 agonist ivuxolimab. This clonotype was obtained from an adult with an advanced solid tumor such as melanoma, head and neck, liver or kidney cancer. This chain joins TRBV19 and TRBJ1-1; D remains unclear. CDR3 sequence (DNA): TGTGCCAGTAGTATCTCTGCCGGCAGCTTAACTGAAGCTTTCTTT. Protein sequence: CASSISAGSLTEAFF.